The present T cell receptor (beta chain) was sequenced within a study of shared clonotypes between healthy human individuals. Study details: CD8 memory received one plate per donor, CD8 naive two, CD4 memory three and CD4 naive three.

Data came from immunoSEQ multiplex PCR; TCRdb stores just in-frame clones and leaves some out. The data contain 560,000 or so clones, approximately 96% of them singletons. V gave up 6 bases and J gave up 6 bases; unmatched junction bases: 5. Looked up from germline, CDR1 is MNHEY and CDR2 is SVGAGI. The CDR3 contains 13 residues. CD45RO-negative cells were positively selected for CCR7, leaving out terminally differentiated effector memory CD45RA+ cells. The chain uses TRBV6-5 and TRBJ1-5, with TRBD1 matching 7 bases. This TCR came from a woman in her 30s in good health. The specimen was naive CD8+ T cells sorted from blood. The DNA of the CDR3 is TGTGCCAGCAGGACAGGGTTGGGTCAGCCCCAGCATTTT. Translating gives CASRTGLGQPQHF.